The rows below give T cell receptor beta chains drawn from one sample of a study of early T cells in non-severe SARS-CoV-2 infection. In TCRdb, the 5' RACE reads were re-called with MiXCR into one record per CDR3 protein. The data contain about 110,000 distinct CDR3 sequences, around 10% of them seen just once; the ten biggest clones take up less than 3.5%. The sequencing sample was made of whole blood. The receptors here all came from an adult who was a healthcare worker with PCR-confirmed SARS-CoV-2 infection or an uninfected control (not recorded which). The CDR3 runs from the conserved cysteine through the conserved F or W. D genes are given only for firm matches. Clone size, where shown, is once, few, many, or a class for clones that have expanded.

CDR3aa	CDR3nt	abundance	d_gene	j_gene	len	v_gene
CSVEASSGNTIYF	TGCAGCGTTGAAGCGAGCTCTGGAAACACCATATATTTT	.	.	TRBJ1-3	13	TRBV29-1
CAVGGRLNTEAFF	TGTGCCGTCGGGGGGAGGTTGAACACTGAAGCTTTCTTT	many	.	TRBJ1-1	13	TRBV6-6
CASSLEEVQYF	TGTGCCAGCAGTCTAGAAGAGGTGCAGTACTTC	.	.	TRBJ2-7	11	TRBV7-9
CASMFGWGTEAFF	TGTGCCAGCATGTTTGGGTGGGGCACTGAAGCTTTCTTT	many	.	TRBJ1-1	13	TRBV25-1
CASSYRLGLDYNGQFF	TGTGCCAGCAGCTATCGACTGGGCTTAGACTACAATGGGCAGTTCTTC	.	.	TRBJ2-1	16	TRBV11-3
CASSLAEGQGSEQFF	TGTGCCAGCAGCTTAGCGGAGGGCCAGGGCAGTGAGCAGTTCTTC	.	.	TRBJ2-1	15	TRBV7-6
CASSLIADSYNEQFF	TGTGCCAGCAGCTTAATCGCGGACTCCTACAATGAGCAGTTCTTC	few	.	TRBJ2-1	15	TRBV7-3
CAWSGVLNTEAFF	TGTGCCTGGAGTGGGGTCCTGAACACTGAAGCTTTCTTT	.	.	TRBJ1-1	13	TRBV30
CATSDLANRGPGTDTQYF	TGTGCCACCAGTGATTTGGCCAACAGGGGGCCAGGCACAGATACGCAGTATTTT	few	TRBD1	TRBJ2-3	18	TRBV24-1
CATSQLNEQFF	TGTGCCACCAGTCAACTCAATGAGCAGTTCTTC	.	.	TRBJ2-1	11	TRBV24-1
CATSENRGENNEQFF	TGTGCCACCAGTGAAAACAGGGGGGAGAACAATGAGCAGTTCTTC	few	TRBD1	TRBJ2-1	15	TRBV24-1
CASSAGTKEEGYTF	TGTGCCAGCTCAGCCGGGACTAAAGAGGAAGGCTACACCTTC	few	.	TRBJ1-2	14	TRBV18
CATSPGLPNTGELFF	TGTGCCACCAGCCCGGGACTCCCGAACACCGGGGAGCTGTTTTTT	many	.	TRBJ2-2	15	TRBV24-1
CASSLIRDTEAFF	TGTGCCAGCAGTTTGATACGGGACACTGAAGCTTTCTTT	many	.	TRBJ1-1	13	TRBV12-3/TRBV12-4
CAINTGPANYGYTF	TGTGCCATCAACACAGGGCCAGCTAACTATGGCTACACCTTC	few	.	TRBJ1-2	14	TRBV10-3
CASTRSYNEQFF	TGTGCCAGCACCCGCTCTTACAATGAGCAGTTCTTC	once	.	TRBJ2-1	12	TRBV6-2/TRBV6-3
CSGVLAGVGEQFF	TGCAGTGGCGTCCTAGCGGGAGTCGGTGAGCAGTTCTTC	many	TRBD2	TRBJ2-1	13	TRBV20-1
CASTRTANQPQHF	TGTGCCAGCACCAGGACAGCTAATCAGCCCCAGCATTTT	many	.	TRBJ1-5	13	TRBV2
CSRSQGNEQFF	TGCAGCCGCAGTCAGGGCAATGAGCAGTTCTTC	few	.	TRBJ2-1	11	TRBV29-1
CASSLIDYNEQFF	TGCGCCAGCAGCTTGATAGACTACAATGAGCAGTTCTTC	few	.	TRBJ2-1	13	TRBV5-1
CASSEGRSRDGYTF	TGTGCCAGCAGTGAAGGCAGGAGCAGGGATGGCTACACCTTC	few	.	TRBJ1-2	14	TRBV6-1
CSAREADRNSYEQYF	TGCAGTGCTAGAGAAGCCGACAGGAACTCCTACGAGCAGTACTTC	few	.	TRBJ2-7	15	TRBV20-1
CASTMGTGGNEKLFF	TGTGCCAGCACCATGGGTACGGGTGGGAATGAAAAACTGTTTTTT	many	.	TRBJ1-4	15	TRBV7-6
CASSPGGQGNEQFF	TGTGCCAGCTCTCCAGGGGGACAGGGTAATGAGCAGTTCTTC	.	TRBD1	TRBJ2-1	14	TRBV6-6
CASSYRGTGGTDTQYF	TGTGCCAGCAGTTACCGCGGGACGGGTGGCACAGATACGCAGTATTTT	many	.	TRBJ2-3	16	TRBV27
CASSSAGGQGNEKLFF	TGTGCCAGCAGTTCCGCCGGGGGACAGGGGAATGAAAAACTGTTTTTT	.	TRBD1	TRBJ1-4	16	TRBV28
CASSLGMLKETQYF	TGTGCCAGCAGCTTGGGAATGCTGAAGGAGACCCAGTACTTC	.	.	TRBJ2-5	14	TRBV11-3
CAISEEGGSSNQPQHF	TGTGCCATCAGTGAAGAGGGCGGCAGCTCCAATCAGCCCCAGCATTTT	few	.	TRBJ1-5	16	TRBV10-3